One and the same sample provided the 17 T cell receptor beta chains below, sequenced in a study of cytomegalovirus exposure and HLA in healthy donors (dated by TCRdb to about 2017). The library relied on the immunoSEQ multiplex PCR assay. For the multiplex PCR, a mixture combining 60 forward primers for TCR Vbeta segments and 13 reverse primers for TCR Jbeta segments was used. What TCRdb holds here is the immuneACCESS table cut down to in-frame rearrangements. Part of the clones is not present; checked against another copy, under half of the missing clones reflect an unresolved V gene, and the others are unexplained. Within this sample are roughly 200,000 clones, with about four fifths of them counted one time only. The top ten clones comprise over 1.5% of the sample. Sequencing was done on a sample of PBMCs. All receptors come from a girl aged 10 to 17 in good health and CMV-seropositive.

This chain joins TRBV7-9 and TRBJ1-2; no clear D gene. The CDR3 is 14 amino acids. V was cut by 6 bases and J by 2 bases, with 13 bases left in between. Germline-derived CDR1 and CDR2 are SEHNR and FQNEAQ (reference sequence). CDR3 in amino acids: CASSRLAGNYGYTF. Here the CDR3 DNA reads TGTGCCAGCAGTCGCTTAGCCGGGAACTATGGCTACACCTTC.

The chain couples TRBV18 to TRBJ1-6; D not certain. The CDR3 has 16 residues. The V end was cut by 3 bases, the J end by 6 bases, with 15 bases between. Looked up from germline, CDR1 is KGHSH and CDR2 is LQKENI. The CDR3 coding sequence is TGTGCCAGCTCACCCTTCGAGGCGGGGTTTAATTCACCCCTCCACTTT. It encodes CASSPFEAGFNSPLHF.

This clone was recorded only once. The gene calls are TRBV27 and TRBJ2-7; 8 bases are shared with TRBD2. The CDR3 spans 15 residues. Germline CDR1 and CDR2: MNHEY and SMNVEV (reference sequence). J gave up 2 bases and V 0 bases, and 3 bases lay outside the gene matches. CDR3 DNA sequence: TGTGCCAGCAGTTTATCGCCAGCGGGGGCCTACGAGCAGTACTTC. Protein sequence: CASSLSPAGAYEQYF.

The CDR3, as DNA: TGCGCCAGCAGCTTGGGCGCCCTCCAAGAGACCCAGTACTTC. Translated: CASSLGALQETQYF. This chain connects TRBV5-1 to TRBJ2-5; no definite D call. The germline gives CDR1 SGHRS, CDR2 YFSETQ. This CDR3 spans 14 amino acids. Trimming removed 0 bases from V and 1 base from J, with 7 bases in between.

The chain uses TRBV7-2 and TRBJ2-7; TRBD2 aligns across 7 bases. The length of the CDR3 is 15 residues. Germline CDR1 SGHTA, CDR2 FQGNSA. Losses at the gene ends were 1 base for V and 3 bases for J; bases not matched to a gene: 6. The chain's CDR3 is CASSLDPGTIYEQYF. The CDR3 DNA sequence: TGTGCCAGCAGCTTAGATCCTGGGACTATCTACGAGCAGTACTTC.

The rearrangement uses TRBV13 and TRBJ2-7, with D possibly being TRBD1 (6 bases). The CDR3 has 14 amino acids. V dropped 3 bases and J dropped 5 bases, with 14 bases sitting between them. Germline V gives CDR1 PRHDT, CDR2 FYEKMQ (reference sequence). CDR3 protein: CASSFNPGTNEQYF. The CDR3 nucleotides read TGTGCCAGCAGCTTTAATCCAGGGACAAACGAGCAGTACTTC.

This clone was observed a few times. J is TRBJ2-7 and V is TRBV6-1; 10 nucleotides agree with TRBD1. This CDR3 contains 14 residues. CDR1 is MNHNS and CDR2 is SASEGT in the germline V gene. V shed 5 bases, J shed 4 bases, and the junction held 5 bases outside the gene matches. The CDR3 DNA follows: TGTGCCAGCAGTCCGGGACAGGGGATATACGAGCAGTACTTC. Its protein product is CASSPGQGIYEQYF.

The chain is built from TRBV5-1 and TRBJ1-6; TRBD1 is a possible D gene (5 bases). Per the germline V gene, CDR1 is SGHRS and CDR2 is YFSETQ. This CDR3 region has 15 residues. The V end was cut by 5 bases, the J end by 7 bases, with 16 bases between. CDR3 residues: CASRRGTLGNSPLHF. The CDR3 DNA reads TGCGCCAGCAGGCGCGGGACGTTAGGAAATTCACCCCTCCACTTT.

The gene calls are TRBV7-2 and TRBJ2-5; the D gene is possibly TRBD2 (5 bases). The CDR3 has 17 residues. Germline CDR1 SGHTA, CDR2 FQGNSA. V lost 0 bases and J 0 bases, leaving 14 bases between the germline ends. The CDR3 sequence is CASSLARGGGDQETQYF. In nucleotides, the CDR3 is TGTGCCAGCAGCTTAGCTCGAGGTGGAGGAGACCAAGAGACCCAGTACTTC.

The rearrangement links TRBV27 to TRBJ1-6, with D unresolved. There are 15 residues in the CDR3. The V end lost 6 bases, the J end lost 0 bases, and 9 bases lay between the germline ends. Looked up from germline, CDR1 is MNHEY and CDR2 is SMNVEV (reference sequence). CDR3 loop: CASSLWSSYNSPLHF. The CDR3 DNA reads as TGTGCCAGCAGCCTATGGAGCTCCTATAATTCACCCCTCCACTTT.

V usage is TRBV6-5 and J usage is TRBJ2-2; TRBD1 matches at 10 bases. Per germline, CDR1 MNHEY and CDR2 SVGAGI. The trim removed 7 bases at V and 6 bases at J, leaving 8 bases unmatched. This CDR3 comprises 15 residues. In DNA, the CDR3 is TGTGCCAGCACCAGAGGGACAGGGGTCGCCGGGGAGCTGTTTTTT. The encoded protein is CASTRGTGVAGELFF.

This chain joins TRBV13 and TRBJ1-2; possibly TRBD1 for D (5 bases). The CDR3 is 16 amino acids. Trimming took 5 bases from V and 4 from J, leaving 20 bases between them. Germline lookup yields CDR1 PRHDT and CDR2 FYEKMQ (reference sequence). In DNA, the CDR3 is TGTGCCAGCAGCCCCCGAGAGGCAGGGCTTTTCTATGGCTACACCTTC. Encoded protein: CASSPREAGLFYGYTF. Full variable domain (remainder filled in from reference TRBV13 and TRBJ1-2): AAGVIQSPRHLIKEKRETATLKCYPIPRHDTVYWYQQGPGQDPQFLISFYEKMQSDKGSIPDRFSAQQFSDYHSELNMSSLELGDSALYFCASSPREAGLFYGYTFGSGTRLTVV.

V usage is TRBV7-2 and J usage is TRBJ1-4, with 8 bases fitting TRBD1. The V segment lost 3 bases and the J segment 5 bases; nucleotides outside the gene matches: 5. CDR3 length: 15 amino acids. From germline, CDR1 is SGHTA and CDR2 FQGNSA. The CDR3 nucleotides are TGTGCCAGCAGCTTCGAAAGACAGGGGAATGAAAAACTGTTTTTT. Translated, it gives CASSFERQGNEKLFF.

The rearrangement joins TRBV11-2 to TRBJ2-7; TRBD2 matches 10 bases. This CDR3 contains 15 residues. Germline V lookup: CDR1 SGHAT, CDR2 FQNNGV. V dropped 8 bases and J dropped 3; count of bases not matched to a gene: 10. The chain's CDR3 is CASGAIAGGDYEQYF. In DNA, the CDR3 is TGTGCCAGCGGAGCAATAGCGGGGGGCGACTACGAGCAGTACTTC.

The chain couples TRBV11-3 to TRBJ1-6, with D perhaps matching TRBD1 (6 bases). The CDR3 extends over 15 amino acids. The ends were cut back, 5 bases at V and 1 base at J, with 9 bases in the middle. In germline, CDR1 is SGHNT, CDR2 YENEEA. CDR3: CASSLGASYNSPLHF. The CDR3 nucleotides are TGTGCCAGCAGCCTGGGGGCTTCCTATAATTCACCCCTCCACTTT.

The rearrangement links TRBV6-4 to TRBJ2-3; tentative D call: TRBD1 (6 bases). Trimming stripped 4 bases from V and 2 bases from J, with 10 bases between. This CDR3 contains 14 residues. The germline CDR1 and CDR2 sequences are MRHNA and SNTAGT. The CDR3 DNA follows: TGTGCCAGCAGTGTCACAGGGAACACAGATACGCAGTATTTT. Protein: CASSVTGNTDTQYF.

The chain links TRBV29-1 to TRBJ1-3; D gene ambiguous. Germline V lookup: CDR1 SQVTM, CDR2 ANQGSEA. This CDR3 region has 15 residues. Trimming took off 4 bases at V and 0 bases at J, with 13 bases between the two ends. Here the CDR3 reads CSVGGQSSSGNTIYF. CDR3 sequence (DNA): TGCAGCGTTGGTGGGCAGTCGAGCTCTGGAAACACCATATATTTT.